This T cell receptor (beta chain) derives from a study of beta chain features in type 1 diabetes (dated by TCRdb to between 2017 and 2018). At the level of the whole study: Patients and healthy donors did not differ in mean age, gender distribution, total cell number or subset yield. Across all samples, approximately 98,000,000 sorted cells were examined, and cell number per subset correlated strongly with RNA yield. The study compared the TCRB repertoires of sorted circulating CD4+ T cell subsets in recently diagnosed type 1 diabetes patients with those in matched healthy donors. Regulatory and stem cell-like memory subsets were obtained from only 8 patients and roughly 8 healthy donors, while naive and central memory subsets were obtained from all 30 or so donors. The research as a whole found: PCR may preferentially amplify shorter templates, but because patient and control samples were amplified and corrected together, any resulting skew would affect both groups equally. Because cDNA was sequenced instead of genomic DNA, activated cells with high expression could be over-represented, although the groups did not differ in activation or CD3 levels. Naive, central memory and regulatory TCRB repertoires appeared more similar among patients than among healthy donors. A moderate but significant shortening of TCRB CDR3 length was observed in type 1 diabetes patients in all four CD4+ subsets. Because the HLA sub-analyses included only small numbers of individuals, any influence of HLA type on TCRB rearrangement was left unresolved. Fewer insertions and more nucleotide deletions at VDJ recombination sites were observed in patients with type 1 diabetes, implying thymic rearrangement abnormalities.

To note about this clone: What antigen it recognizes has not been identified. Per-nucleotide qualities are absent, and no much larger clonotype sits a single base away.

The High Capacity cDNA Reverse Transcription Kit was used to reverse transcribe all of the isolated RNA, meaning that expressed TCRB transcripts were what got sequenced. Deep immunoSEQ sequencing was applied to naive, central memory and regulatory T cell samples, giving an average of roughly 3.5 million total reads per sample. After sorted cells were lysed in RLT buffer, RNA was extracted with DNase-treated RNeasy Micro or Mini kits, with the choice depending on cell number. Each cell subset was processed separately to prevent cross-contamination, with patient and healthy donor samples processed together. TCRB sequences were amplified from cDNA with the immunoSEQ multiplex PCR, producing 87-bp fragments spanning the CDR3 region. Amplicons were sequenced on the Illumina HiSeq platform. In the paper's pipeline: PCR bias was computationally corrected using synthetic template baselines, reads within Hamming distance 2 were collapsed, and singletons that could not be merged were discarded. Reads were aligned against IMGT so that V, D and J genes, CDR3 length and insertions or deletions at six rearrangement sites could be assigned. Within each subset, clonotype counts were normalized to the number of sorted cells before true diversity and Gini coefficients were calculated with the tcR R package. The overlap coefficient, calculated on TCRB nucleotide sequences, was used to quantify repertoire sharing. In its TCRdb copy, this immuneACCESS table keeps in-frame sequences only and misses some clones. Where compared with another copy, unresolved V genes explain less than half of these, and the others have no known cause. From that table come the V and J calls and clone size; the DNA was used to work out D and trimming. The sample table records approximately 170,000 clones; around 7.9% of these occur just once. Of the sample, 0.5% is held by the ten largest clones.

Each donor gave one peripheral blood draw, averaging approximately 0.11 L, which was collected into heparinised tubes. A BD FACSAria II and a panel including CD45RO, CCR7, CD25, CD127, CD95 and CD27 were used to sort naive, central memory, regulatory and stem cell-like memory CD4+ T cells. A purity above 98% was achieved for all sorted populations. Right away, PBMCs were isolated by Lymphoprep density gradient centrifugation and were stained directly, with no culture step. So that batch effects would be minimized, each experiment stained and sorted samples in pairs, pairing one healthy donor with one patient. The material sequenced was central memory CD4+ T cells from blood. This TCR came from a young man with type 1 diabetes.

The nucleotide sequence reads as follows: TGCGCCAGCAGCTTGTCCCTAGCGGAGCACTACGAGCAGTACTTC. It encodes CASSLSLAEHYEQYF. The chain uses TRBV5-1 and TRBJ2-7; TRBD2 matches 7 bases in the middle. Taken from cysteine to phenylalanine, the CDR3 has 15 residues. Only the CDR3 region is kept as DNA, spanning 45 bases read in frame from base 1. V and J are trimmed by 1 base and 3 bases, and the gene matches miss 7 bases of the junction. For CDR1 and CDR2, the germline V gene lists SGHRS and YFSETQ. The full variable domain, completed from the reference TRBV5-1 and TRBJ2-7 proteins outside the CDR3, reads KAGVTQTPRYLIKTRGQQVTLSCSPISGHRSVSWYQQTPGQGLQFLFEYFSETQRNKGNFPGRFSGRQFSNSRSEMNVSTLELGDSALYLCASSLSLAEHYEQYFGPGTRLTVT.